The rows below give T cell receptor beta chains drawn from one sample of a study of blood T cell repertoires in COVID-19. Sequencing used immunoSEQ multiplex PCR; TCRdb keeps in-frame clones, though not all of them. This sample carries a few hundred thousand clones, about 88% of them seen once, and the ten largest clones take about 4.5%. Material for sequencing was peripheral blood. Receptors originate from a woman aged 40 to 50 who had recovered from COVID-19. The CDR3 runs from the conserved cysteine through the conserved F or W. Expanded clones get a size class; other rows say once, few or many, or leave the size out.

clone size,J gene,V gene,CDR3 protein
once,TRBJ1-2,TRBV28,CASSSPGEGYTF
-,TRBJ2-2,TRBV6-2/TRBV6-3,CASSYPKTRTNTGELFF
-,TRBJ1-6,TRBV18,CASSPSQINSPLHF
-,TRBJ2-1,TRBV6-2/TRBV6-3,CASSHFRERHNEQFF
once,TRBJ1-1,TRBV5-1,CASSVDMNTEAFF
-,TRBJ1-1,TRBV11-2,CASSRTLDSLRPTEAFF
-,TRBJ2-5,TRBV4-1,CASSHQAQLVKTQYF
-,TRBJ1-3,TRBV6-1,CASSEAAGNSGNTIYF
once,TRBJ1-5,TRBV28,CAIPSPHF
-,TRBJ2-2,TRBV11-2,CASSSGLAGVSYTGELFF
-,TRBJ2-1,TRBV5-5,CASSVLGGGTAEQFF
-,TRBJ2-7,TRBV28,CATAIRGREQYF
-,TRBJ1-2,TRBV5-5,CASNRQGGDGYTF
-,TRBJ2-3,TRBV7-9,CASEGKNTDTQYF
-,TRBJ1-2,TRBV28,CASSLIGTYGYTF
once,TRBJ2-2,TRBV6-6,CASSRIPGTGKPGELFF
-,TRBJ1-1,TRBV7-9,CAGFDSEAFF
-,TRBJ2-5,TRBV20-1,CSASVLAEKETQYF
-,TRBJ1-1,TRBV5-1,CASSLEQALNGAFF
-,TRBJ2-5,TRBV29-1,CSVAGRPQVTQYF
-,TRBJ1-1,TRBV11-2,CASSLRPGSEAFF
-,TRBJ2-3,TRBV6-6,CAPDPTTGITDTQYF
-,TRBJ2-3,TRBV5-1,CASSLGLAGNTDTQYF
few,TRBJ2-6,TRBV2,CASRGDISGANVLTF
-,TRBJ2-5,TRBV5-6,CASSPDHRTGTTQYF
once,TRBJ1-4,TRBV5-1,CASKEADDNEKLFF
once,TRBJ2-5,TRBV7-9,CASSDSWETQYF
-,TRBJ1-5,TRBV27,CASSFTGNQPQHF
once,TRBJ1-4,TRBV29-1,CSVEADSGEKLFF
-,TRBJ2-7,TRBV7-2,CASSFRAVDSSYEQYF
-,TRBJ1-4,TRBV5-8,CASSLGAGSPDEKLFF
once,TRBJ2-1,TRBV9,CASSRDGSSYNEQFF
-,TRBJ1-2,TRBV28,CASSRRDRDRVGYTF
-,TRBJ1-1,TRBV27,CASSFSVVAEAFF
few,TRBJ2-5,TRBV5-4,CASSLQGQETQYF
-,TRBJ2-7,TRBV6-5,CASSYSRWTGSHEQYF
-,TRBJ1-3,TRBV10-1,CASRDSSGNTIYF
once,TRBJ2-7,TRBV5-6,CASSLRLRDRLSYEQYF
-,TRBJ1-6,TRBV28,CASSPGQGVGNSPLHF
-,TRBJ1-6,TRBV10-2,CASSELGAYNSPLHF
once,TRBJ2-2,TRBV15,CATSRDAGGAGELFF
-,TRBJ2-2,TRBV25-1,CASSDHRGPSTGELFF
-,TRBJ2-1,TRBV11-3,CASSLRDRDNEQFF
-,TRBJ1-1,TRBV7-9,CASSLVQGRNTEAFF
-,TRBJ2-7,TRBV9,CASSVGVGGGAPEQYF
-,TRBJ2-3,TRBV11-2,CASSQWGGTDTQYF